This TCR beta chain was retrieved from a study of T cell repertoires in cytomegalovirus infection. Study background: Recently identified HLA-C-restricted and well-studied HLA-B-restricted CMV epitopes were used. In public TCR beta signatures, there were indications of both CMV infection and matching HLA type.

CDR1 is MNHEY, CDR2 SMNVEV, per germline (reference sequence). This CDR3 comprises 15 residues. Losses at the gene ends were 8 bases for V and 10 bases for J; bases not matched to a gene: 11. TCRdb reprocessed the reads with MiXCR, giving one entry per CDR3 protein. The top ten clones hold about an eighth of a sample with roughly 800,000 distinct CDR3 sequences, 25% to 35% of them seen once. Broader study findings: Ex vivo, HLA-C-restricted CMV-specific TCR beta clonotypes prevailed over the rest of the response. Identification of carriers of CMV plus the relevant HLA was achieved through cumulative public TCR beta family frequency.

As to this clonotype: As yet, its antigen is unknown.

This TCR was sampled from a human donor in good health (CMV status not recorded). Some clones in this sample may be carry-over from other donors' samples. The chain couples TRBV27 to TRBJ1-6; 10 positions match TRBD1. Sequences were derived from cultured CD8+ T cells from PBMCs, sampled from culture after CMV antigen stimulation. CDR3 loop: CASALLGQGTSPLHF. CDR3 sequence (DNA): TGTGCCAGCGCCCTTTTGGGACAGGGGACCTCACCCCTCCACTTT.